Below are 25 T cell receptor beta chains sequenced from a single sample in a study of blood T cell repertoires in COVID-19. Repertoires were generated with immunoSEQ multiplex PCR, while TCRdb's copy carries only in-frame clones and drops some. The sample consists of 130,000 to 150,000 clones, around 87% of them appearing once. Sequencing used peripheral blood. The receptors were gathered from a man of 80 years or more with acute or convalescent COVID-19.

The chain is built from TRBV6-2 or TRBV6-3 and TRBJ1-1; 8 nucleotides agree with TRBD1. Germline loops: CDR1 MNHEY, CDR2 SVGEGT. The CDR3 contains 12 residues. J lost 5 bases, V lost 5 bases, and 1 base had no gene match. CDR3 residues: CASSRTGTEAFF. CDR3 nucleotide sequence: TGTGCCAGCAGTCGGACAGGGACTGAAGCTTTCTTT.

The sample holds a few counts of this clone. The chain has TRBV9 and TRBJ2-1, with TRBD1 matching over 9 bases. The J segment lost 2 bases and the V segment lost 0 bases, leaving 3 bases of the junction unmatched. Germline V gene lookup returns CDR1 SGDLS and CDR2 YYNGEE. This CDR3 contains 16 residues. In DNA, the CDR3 is TGTGCCAGCAGCGTAGAGGACAGGGGAGCCTACAATGAGCAGTTCTTC. Translation gives CASSVEDRGAYNEQFF.

CDR3 nucleotide sequence: TGTGCCAGCAGCGTAATAGAACAGGGGTCTGAAGCTTTCTTT. This codes for CASSVIEQGSEAFF. This sequence joins TRBV2 and TRBJ1-1, with 7 bases identical to TRBD1. V dropped 6 bases and J dropped 6; count of bases not matched to a gene: 10. The CDR3 sequence is 14 residues long. Per the germline V gene, CDR1 is SNHLY and CDR2 is FYNNEI.

The chain carries TRBV30 and TRBJ2-1; 7 bases agree with TRBD1. Germline V gene sequence: CDR1 GTSNPN, CDR2 SVGIG (reference sequence). V lost 5 bases, J lost 2 bases, and 9 bases stayed unmatched. The CDR3 sequence is 15 residues long. In nucleotides, the CDR3 is TGTGCCTGGTGTTACAGGGGTACCGCCTACAATGAGCAGTTCTTC. It specifies CAWCYRGTAYNEQFF.

This chain uses TRBV28 with TRBJ1-5; a weak D match, TRBD1 (5 bases). Trimming shortened V by 6 bases and J by 4 bases, and 16 bases separated the two germline ends. Germline V gene sequence: CDR1 MDHEN, CDR2 SYDVKM. The CDR3 is made up of 15 amino acids. The CDR3 sequence: CASSYPSGGNQPQHF. DNA for the CDR3: TGTGCCAGCAGCTACCCCTCGGGGGGTAATCAGCCCCAGCATTTT.

This chain links TRBV7-9 with TRBJ2-2; 8 bases align to TRBD1. Per germline, CDR1 SEHNR and CDR2 FQNEAQ (reference sequence). The V gene end was trimmed by 5 bases and the J gene end by 4 bases; junction bases not matched to a gene: 9. The CDR3 spans 16 residues. This CDR3 reads CASSKTMTGVTGELFF. In nucleotides, the CDR3 is TGTGCCAGCAGCAAGACGATGACAGGGGTCACCGGGGAGCTGTTTTTT.

The chain joins TRBV29-1 to TRBJ1-1; D gene ambiguous. The germline V and J ends were trimmed by 8 bases and 0 bases, with 10 bases remaining between them. Germline V gives CDR1 SQVTM, CDR2 ANQGSEA. The CDR3 extends over 12 amino acids. The CDR3 is CSYSRMNTEAFF. The DNA of the CDR3 is TGCAGCTATAGCCGCATGAACACTGAAGCTTTCTTT.

This chain links TRBV14 with TRBJ1-5, with TRBD1 matching 10 bases. The V gene's germline CDR1 is SGHDN and CDR2 FVKESK. The ends lost 4 bases at V and 4 bases at J; junction bases unmatched: 4. The CDR3 covers 15 residues. This CDR3 is CASSRGQGRNQPQHF. The CDR3 nucleotides read TGTGCCAGCAGCCGGGGACAGGGGAGGAATCAGCCCCAGCATTTT.

Here the CDR3 DNA reads TGTGCCAGCAGTTTAGAGGAGGGCTATGGCTACACCTTC. It translates to CASSLEEGYGYTF. This chain links TRBV12-3 or TRBV12-4 with TRBJ1-2; D is undetermined. Trimming pared 1 base from V and 4 bases from J, leaving 7 bases between. The CDR3 length is 13 residues.

V and J are TRBV23-1 and TRBJ1-5, with 7 bases aligning to TRBD1. TRBV23-1 is treated as an ORF (open reading frame) with a function not yet certain. Trimming at V came to 10 bases and at J to 4 bases, leaving 7 bases not matched to a gene. CDR3 length: 13 amino acids. Written as DNA, the CDR3 is TGCGCCATCAAAGGGGGCTTTAATCAGCCCCAGCATTTT. As protein: CAIKGGFNQPQHF.

This clone showed up just a few times. This chain links TRBV6-5 with TRBJ2-7; the D gene is possibly TRBD1 (6 bases). The CDR3 is made up of 15 amino acids. V lost 5 bases to trimming and J lost 2 bases, with 16 bases between them. The germline V gene encodes CDR1 MNHEY and CDR2 SVGAGI. CDR3 in amino acids: CASSIPRGQTYEQYF. CDR3 coding DNA: TGTGCCAGCAGTATACCCCGGGGACAAACCTACGAGCAGTACTTC.

The chain has TRBV6-1 and TRBJ2-7; 8 bases map to TRBD2. Looked up from germline, CDR1 is MNHNS and CDR2 is SASEGT. Germline trimming cut 3 bases from V and 1 base from J; bases unmatched to any gene: 17. The CDR3 extends over 19 amino acids. In DNA form, the CDR3 reads TGTGCCAGCAGTGACGGCGGGTTACCGGCAGCGGGAGTTTCCTACGAGCAGTACTTC. It codes for CASSDGGLPAAGVSYEQYF.

The gene calls are TRBV30 and TRBJ1-4; D not resolved. Trimming stripped 0 bases from V and 0 bases from J, with 11 bases between. Germline V gene lookup returns CDR1 GTSNPN and CDR2 SVGIG (reference sequence). The CDR3 has 16 amino acids. The CDR3 spells CAWSVTSLATNEKLFF. CDR3 coding DNA: TGTGCCTGGAGTGTTACCTCACTGGCAACTAATGAAAAACTGTTTTTT.

This chain joins TRBV3-1 (or the pseudogene TRBV3-2) and TRBJ1-6; 7 bases are shared with TRBD1. This CDR3 has 16 amino acids. In germline, CDR1 is LGHDT, CDR2 YNNKEL (reference sequence). The J segment lost 1 base and the V segment lost 6 bases, leaving 6 bases of the junction unmatched. CDR3 sequence (DNA): TGTGCCAGCAGGCGGGACAGCGGGTCCTATAATTCACCCCTCCACTTT. It encodes CASRRDSGSYNSPLHF.

The chain carries TRBV7-2 and TRBJ2-1, with D maybe TRBD2 (6 bases). This CDR3 has 14 amino acids. With 1 base removed from V and 5 bases from J, the gap between germline ends came to 9 bases. Germline lookup yields CDR1 SGHTA and CDR2 FQGNSA. For the CDR3, the DNA is TGTGCCAGCAGCTTAGGGCGGGGACACAATGAGCAGTTCTTC. It translates to CASSLGRGHNEQFF.

The chain couples TRBV3-1 (or the pseudogene TRBV3-2) to TRBJ1-5, with a possible D match to TRBD1 (6 bases). This CDR3 is 13 amino acids long. V lost 4 bases and J lost 5, with 9 bases in between. Germline CDR1 is LGHDT and CDR2 is YNNKEL (reference sequence). CDR3 residues: CASSRGRDQPQHF. For the CDR3, the DNA is TGTGCCAGCAGCCGGGGGCGGGATCAGCCCCAGCATTTT.

This chain's CDR3 is CASSWDSPLANYGYTF. CDR3 sequence (DNA): TGTGCCAGCAGTTGGGACAGCCCCTTAGCTAACTATGGCTACACCTTC. V gene TRBV6-5 combines with J gene TRBJ1-2; 7 bases match TRBD1. This CDR3 region has 16 residues. V was pared by 4 bases and J by 0 bases, with 8 bases of the junction left unmatched. Germline CDR1 and CDR2: MNHEY and SVGAGI.

This chain connects TRBV28 to TRBJ2-5; 9 bases line up with TRBD1. V trimming: 4 bases; J trimming: 5 bases; junction bases outside the gene matches: 11. CDR3 length: 16 amino acids. CDR1 and CDR2 from the germline V gene are MDHEN and SYDVKM. The CDR3 DNA is TGTGCCAGCAGTTCCCTATACAGGGGGCTGGAGGAGACCCAGTACTTC. It codes for CASSSLYRGLEETQYF.

The rearrangement links TRBV18 to TRBJ2-1; 9 bases line up with TRBD1. Germline CDR1 KGHSH, CDR2 LQKENI. Unmatched junction bases numbered 5, after V lost 3 bases and J lost 8 bases. The CDR3 loop spans 14 amino acids. CDR3 sequence (DNA): TGTGCCAGCTCACCGGGACAGGGAATCTATGAGCAGTTCTTC. Translation: CASSPGQGIYEQFF.

The V gene is TRBV7-6, the J gene TRBJ2-1; 9 bases fit TRBD2. The CDR3 length is 14 residues. Germline CDR1 reads SGHVS; CDR2 reads FNYEAQ. The junction had 11 bases not matched to a gene; V was cut back by 5 bases and J by 12 bases. CDR3 nucleotides: TGTGCCAGCAGCCCGGGACTAGCCCAGCGTCGGCAGTTCTTC. The encoded protein is CASSPGLAQRRQFF.

This sequence joins TRBV18 and TRBJ1-1; the D gene is possibly TRBD1 (5 bases). Looked up from germline, CDR1 is KGHSH and CDR2 is LQKENI. CDR3 length equals 13 residues. Trimming shortened V by 6 bases and J by 5 bases, and 13 bases separated the two germline ends. The CDR3 is CASSSHRGTEAFF. The DNA of the CDR3 is TGTGCCAGCTCCTCTCATAGGGGTACTGAAGCTTTCTTT.

This clone was detected a few times. This rearrangement joins TRBV19 to TRBJ1-1; D gene uncertain. V was clipped by 9 bases and J by 7 bases, with 21 bases between them. Looked up from germline, CDR1 is LNHDA and CDR2 is SQIVND (reference sequence). This CDR3 region has 14 residues. The CDR3 coding sequence is TGTGCCAGCGTTCTGATACCCGGAAGGAGTGAAGCTTTCTTT. It translates to CASVLIPGRSEAFF.

The chain employs TRBV28 and TRBJ2-7; 7 nucleotides line up with TRBD1. The CDR3 has 12 amino acids. The V gene's germline CDR1 is MDHEN and CDR2 SYDVKM. With V trimmed by 6 bases and J by 6 bases, 5 bases remained unmatched. CDR3 sequence (DNA): TGTGCCAGCAGACTAGGGGGCGGCGAGCAGTACTTC. It specifies CASRLGGGEQYF.

CDR3 in DNA: TGTGCCAGCAGCTTATCAAGACAGGGCACAGATACGCAGTATTTT. This codes for CASSLSRQGTDTQYF. The J gene is TRBJ2-3, the V gene TRBV7-3, with TRBD1 as a possible D gene (6 bases). The CDR3 length is 15 residues. V shed 2 bases and J shed 1 base, with 10 bases lying between them. CDR1 and CDR2 from the germline V gene are SGHTA and FQGTGA.

J is TRBJ1-2 and V is TRBV5-1; TRBD1 aligns across 7 bases. CDR3 size: 12 residues. Trimming removed 4 bases from V and 8 bases from J; junction bases left unmatched: 5. Germline V CDR1 and CDR2: SGHRS, YFSETQ. As DNA, the CDR3 is TGCGCCAGCAGCCCGCAGGGGGGCGGCTACACCTTC. This codes for CASSPQGGGYTF. Full variable domain (missing parts from reference TRBV5-1 and TRBJ1-2): KAGVTQTPRYLIKTRGQQVTLSCSPISGHRSVSWYQQTPGQGLQFLFEYFSETQRNKGNFPGRFSGRQFSNSRSEMNVSTLELGDSALYLCASSPQGGGYTFGSGTRLTVV.